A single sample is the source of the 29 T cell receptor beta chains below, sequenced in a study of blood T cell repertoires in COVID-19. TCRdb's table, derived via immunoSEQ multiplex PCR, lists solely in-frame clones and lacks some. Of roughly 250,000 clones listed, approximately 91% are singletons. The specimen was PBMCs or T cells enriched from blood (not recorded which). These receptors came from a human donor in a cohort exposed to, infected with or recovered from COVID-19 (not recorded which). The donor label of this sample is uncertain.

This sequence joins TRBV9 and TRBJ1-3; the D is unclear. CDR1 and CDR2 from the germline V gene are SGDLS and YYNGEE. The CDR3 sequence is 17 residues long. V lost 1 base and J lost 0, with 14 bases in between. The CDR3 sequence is CASSVSVEGSSGNTIYF. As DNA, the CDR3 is TGTGCCAGCAGCGTAAGTGTGGAGGGCAGCTCTGGAAACACCATATATTTT.

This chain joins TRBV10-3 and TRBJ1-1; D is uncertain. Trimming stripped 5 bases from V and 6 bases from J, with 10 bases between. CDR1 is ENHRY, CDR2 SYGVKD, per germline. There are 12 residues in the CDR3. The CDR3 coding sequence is TGTGCCATCAGTTCGACCCAGGCTGAAGCTTTCTTT. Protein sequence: CAISSTQAEAFF.

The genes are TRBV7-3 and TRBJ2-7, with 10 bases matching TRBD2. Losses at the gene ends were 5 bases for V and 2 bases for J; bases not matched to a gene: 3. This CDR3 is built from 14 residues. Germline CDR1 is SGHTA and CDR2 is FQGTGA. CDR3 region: CASSPTSGAYEQYF. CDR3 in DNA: TGTGCCAGCAGCCCCACTAGCGGGGCCTACGAGCAGTACTTC.

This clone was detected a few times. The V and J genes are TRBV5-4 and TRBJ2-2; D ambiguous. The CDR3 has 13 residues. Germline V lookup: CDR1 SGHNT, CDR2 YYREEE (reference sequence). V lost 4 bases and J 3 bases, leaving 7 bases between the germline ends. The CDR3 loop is CASSPRDTGELFF. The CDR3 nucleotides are TGTGCCAGCAGCCCCCGGGACACCGGGGAGCTGTTTTTT.

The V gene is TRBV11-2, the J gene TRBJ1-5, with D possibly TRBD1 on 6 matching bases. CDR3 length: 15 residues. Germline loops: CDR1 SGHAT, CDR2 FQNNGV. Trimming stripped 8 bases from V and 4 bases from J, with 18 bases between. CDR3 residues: CASQRGGGTNQPQHF. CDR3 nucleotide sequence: TGTGCCAGCCAACGTGGGGGAGGGACAAATCAGCCCCAGCATTTT. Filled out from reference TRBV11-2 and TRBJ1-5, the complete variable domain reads EAGVAQSPRYKIIEKRQSVAFWCNPISGHATLYWYQQILGQGPKLLIQFQNNGVVDDSQLPKDRFSAERLKGVDSTLKIQPAKLEDSAVYLCASQRGGGTNQPQHFGDGTRLSIL.

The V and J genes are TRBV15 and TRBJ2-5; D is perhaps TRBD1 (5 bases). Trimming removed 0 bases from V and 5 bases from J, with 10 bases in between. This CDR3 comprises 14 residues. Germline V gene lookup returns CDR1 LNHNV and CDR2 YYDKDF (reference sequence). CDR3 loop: CATSREYRMETQYF. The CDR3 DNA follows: TGTGCCACCAGCAGAGAGTACAGGATGGAGACCCAGTACTTC.

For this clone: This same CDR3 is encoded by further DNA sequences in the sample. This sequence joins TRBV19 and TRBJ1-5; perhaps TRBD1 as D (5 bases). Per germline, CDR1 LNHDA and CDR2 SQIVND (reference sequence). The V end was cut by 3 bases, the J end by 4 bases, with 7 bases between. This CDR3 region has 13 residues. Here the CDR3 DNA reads TGTGCCAGTAGTATTGCAGGGAATCAGCCCCAGCATTTT. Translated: CASSIAGNQPQHF.

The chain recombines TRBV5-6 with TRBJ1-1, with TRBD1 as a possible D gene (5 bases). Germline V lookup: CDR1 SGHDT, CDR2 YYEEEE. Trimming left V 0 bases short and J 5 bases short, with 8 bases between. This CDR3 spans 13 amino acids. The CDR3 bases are TGTGCCAGCAGCTTGGGTGGGGGGACTGAAGCTTTCTTT. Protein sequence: CASSLGGGTEAFF.

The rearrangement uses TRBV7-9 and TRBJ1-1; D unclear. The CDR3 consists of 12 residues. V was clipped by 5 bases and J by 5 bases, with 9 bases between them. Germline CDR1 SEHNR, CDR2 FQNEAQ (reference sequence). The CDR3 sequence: CASSGWRTEAFF. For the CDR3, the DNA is TGTGCCAGCAGCGGATGGAGGACTGAAGCTTTCTTT.

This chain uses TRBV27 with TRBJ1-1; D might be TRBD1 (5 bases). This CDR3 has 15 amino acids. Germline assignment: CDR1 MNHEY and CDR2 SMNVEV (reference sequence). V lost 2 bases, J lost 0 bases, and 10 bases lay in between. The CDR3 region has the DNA TGTGCCAGCAGTTTACAGGGCCCCATGAACACTGAAGCTTTCTTT. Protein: CASSLQGPMNTEAFF.

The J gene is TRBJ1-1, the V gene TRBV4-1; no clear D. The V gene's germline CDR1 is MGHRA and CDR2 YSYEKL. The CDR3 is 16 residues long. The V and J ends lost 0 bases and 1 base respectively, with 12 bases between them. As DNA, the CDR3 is TGCGCCAGCAGCCAAGATGGCGTCAGAGGGAACACTGAAGCTTTCTTT. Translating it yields CASSQDGVRGNTEAFF.

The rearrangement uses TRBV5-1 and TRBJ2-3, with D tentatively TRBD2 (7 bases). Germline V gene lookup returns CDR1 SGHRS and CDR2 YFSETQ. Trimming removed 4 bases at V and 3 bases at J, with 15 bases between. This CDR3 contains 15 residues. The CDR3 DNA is TGCGCCAGCAGCGGAACAGGGAGGGGTACAGATACGCAGTATTTT. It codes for CASSGTGRGTDTQYF.

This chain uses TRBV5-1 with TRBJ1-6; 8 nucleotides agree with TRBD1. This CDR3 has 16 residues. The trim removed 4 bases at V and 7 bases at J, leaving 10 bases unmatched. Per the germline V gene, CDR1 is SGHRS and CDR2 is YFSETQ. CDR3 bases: TGCGCCAGCAGCGGAACGGGACAGGCTTCAAATTCACCCCTCCACTTT. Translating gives CASSGTGQASNSPLHF.

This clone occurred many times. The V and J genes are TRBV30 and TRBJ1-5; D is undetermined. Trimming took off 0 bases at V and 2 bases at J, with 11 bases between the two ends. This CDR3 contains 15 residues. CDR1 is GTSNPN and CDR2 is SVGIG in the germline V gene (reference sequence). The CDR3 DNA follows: TGTGCCTGGAGTGTAGAGGGCAGAGGCAATCAGCCCCAGCATTTT. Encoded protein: CAWSVEGRGNQPQHF. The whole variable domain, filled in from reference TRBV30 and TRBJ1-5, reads SQTIHQWPATLVQPVGSPLSLECTVEGTSNPNLYWYRQAAGRGLQLLFYSVGIGQISSEVPQNLSASRPQDRQFILSSKKLLLSDSGFYLCAWSVEGRGNQPQHFGDGTRLSIL.

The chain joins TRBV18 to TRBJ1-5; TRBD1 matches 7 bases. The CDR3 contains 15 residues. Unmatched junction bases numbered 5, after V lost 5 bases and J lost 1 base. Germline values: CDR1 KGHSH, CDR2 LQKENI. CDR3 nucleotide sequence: TGTGCCAGCTCATTGACAGGGACGAGCAATCAGCCCCAGCATTTT. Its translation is CASSLTGTSNQPQHF.

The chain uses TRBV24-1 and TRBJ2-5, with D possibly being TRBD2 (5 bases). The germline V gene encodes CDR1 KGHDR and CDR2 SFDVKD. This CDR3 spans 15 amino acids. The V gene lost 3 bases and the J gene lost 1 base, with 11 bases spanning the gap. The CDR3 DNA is TGTGCCACCAGTGATACGGCCGGGGTCCAAGAGACCCAGTACTTC. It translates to CATSDTAGVQETQYF.

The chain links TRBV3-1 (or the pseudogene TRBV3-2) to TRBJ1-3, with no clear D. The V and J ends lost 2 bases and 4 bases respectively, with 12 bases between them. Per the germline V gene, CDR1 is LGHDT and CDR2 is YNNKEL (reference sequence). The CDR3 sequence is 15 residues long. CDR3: CASSQSGKPGNTIYF. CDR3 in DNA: TGTGCCAGCAGCCAAAGCGGGAAACCCGGAAACACCATATATTTT.

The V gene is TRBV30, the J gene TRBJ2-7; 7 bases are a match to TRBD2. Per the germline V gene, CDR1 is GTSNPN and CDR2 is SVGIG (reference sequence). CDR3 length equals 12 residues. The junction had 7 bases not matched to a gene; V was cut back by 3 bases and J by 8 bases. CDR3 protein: CAWSSTLAKQYF. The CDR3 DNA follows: TGTGCCTGGAGCTCCACACTAGCGAAGCAGTACTTC.

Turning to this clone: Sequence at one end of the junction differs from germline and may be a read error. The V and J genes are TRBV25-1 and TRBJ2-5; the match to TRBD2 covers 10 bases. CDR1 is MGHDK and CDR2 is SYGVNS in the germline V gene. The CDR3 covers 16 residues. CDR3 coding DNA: TGTGCCAGCAGTGGGGGGACTAGCGAACTACAAGAGCCCCAGTACTTC. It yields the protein CASSGGTSELQEPQYF.

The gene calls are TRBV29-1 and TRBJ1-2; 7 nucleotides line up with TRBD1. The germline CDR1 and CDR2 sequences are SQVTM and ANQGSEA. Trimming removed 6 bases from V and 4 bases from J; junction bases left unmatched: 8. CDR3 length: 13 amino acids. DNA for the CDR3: TGCAGCGTCGGACAGGTTGAGGGCTATGGCTACACCTTC. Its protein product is CSVGQVEGYGYTF. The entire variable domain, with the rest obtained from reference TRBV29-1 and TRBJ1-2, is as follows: SAVISQKPSRDICQRGTSLTIQCQVDSQVTMMFWYRQQPGQSLTLIATANQGSEATYESGFVIDKFPISRPNLTFSTLTVSNMSPEDSSIYLCSVGQVEGYGYTFGSGTRLTVV.

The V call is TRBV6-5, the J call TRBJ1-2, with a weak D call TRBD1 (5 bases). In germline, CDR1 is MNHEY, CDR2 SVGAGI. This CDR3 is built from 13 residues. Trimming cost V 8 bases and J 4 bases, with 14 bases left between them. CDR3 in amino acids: CASGANMGYGYTF. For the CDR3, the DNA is TGTGCCAGCGGGGCAAACATGGGCTATGGCTACACCTTC.

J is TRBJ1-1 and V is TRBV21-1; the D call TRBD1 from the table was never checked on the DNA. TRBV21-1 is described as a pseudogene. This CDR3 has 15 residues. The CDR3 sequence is CASSKVGRADTEAFF. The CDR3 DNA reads TGTGCCAGCAGCAAAGTTGGCAGGGCAGACACTGAAGCTTTCTTT.

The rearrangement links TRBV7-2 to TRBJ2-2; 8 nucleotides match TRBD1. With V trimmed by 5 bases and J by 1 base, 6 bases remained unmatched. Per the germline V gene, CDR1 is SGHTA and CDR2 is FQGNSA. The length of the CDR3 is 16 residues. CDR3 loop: CASSPRGTGNTGELFF. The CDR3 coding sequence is TGTGCCAGCAGCCCCCGTGGGACAGGGAACACCGGGGAGCTGTTTTTT.

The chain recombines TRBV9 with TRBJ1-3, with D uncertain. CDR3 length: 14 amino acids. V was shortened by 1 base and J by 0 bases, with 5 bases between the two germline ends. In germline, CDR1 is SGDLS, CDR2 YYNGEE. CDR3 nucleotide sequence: TGTGCCAGCAGCGTATCCATCTCTGGAAACACCATATATTTT. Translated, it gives CASSVSISGNTIYF. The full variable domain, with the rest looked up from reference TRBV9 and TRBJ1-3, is DSGVTQTPKHLITATGQRVTLRCSPRSGDLSVYWYQQSLDQGLQFLIQYYNGEERAKGNILERFSAQQFPDLHSELNLSSLELGDSALYFCASSVSISGNTIYFGEGSWLTVV.

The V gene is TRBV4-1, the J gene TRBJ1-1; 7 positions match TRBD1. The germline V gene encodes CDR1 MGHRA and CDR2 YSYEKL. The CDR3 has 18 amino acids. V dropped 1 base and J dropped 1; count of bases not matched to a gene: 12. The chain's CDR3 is CASSQGLKGGGGNTEAFF. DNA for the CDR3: TGCGCCAGCAGCCAAGGTTTGAAAGGGGGCGGAGGGAACACTGAAGCTTTCTTT.

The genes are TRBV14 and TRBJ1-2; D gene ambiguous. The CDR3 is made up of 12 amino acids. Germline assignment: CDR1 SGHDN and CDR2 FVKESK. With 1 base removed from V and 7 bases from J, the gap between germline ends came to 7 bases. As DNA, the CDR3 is TGTGCCAGCAGCCAAGGCGGGTTTGGCTACACCTTC. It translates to CASSQGGFGYTF.

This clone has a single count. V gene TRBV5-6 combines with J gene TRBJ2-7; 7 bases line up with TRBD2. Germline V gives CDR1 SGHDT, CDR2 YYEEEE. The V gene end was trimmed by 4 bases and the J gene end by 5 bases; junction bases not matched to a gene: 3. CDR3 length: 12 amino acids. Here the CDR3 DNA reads TGTGCCAGCAGCGTACGGGGGGACGAGCAGTACTTC. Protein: CASSVRGDEQYF.

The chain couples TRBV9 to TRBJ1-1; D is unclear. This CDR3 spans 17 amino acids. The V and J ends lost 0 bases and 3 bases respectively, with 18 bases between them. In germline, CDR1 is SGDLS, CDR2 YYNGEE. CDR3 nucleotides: TGTGCCAGCAGCGTAGGTTTGTCAGAAATCGGGGACACTGAAGCTTTCTTT. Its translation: CASSVGLSEIGDTEAFF.

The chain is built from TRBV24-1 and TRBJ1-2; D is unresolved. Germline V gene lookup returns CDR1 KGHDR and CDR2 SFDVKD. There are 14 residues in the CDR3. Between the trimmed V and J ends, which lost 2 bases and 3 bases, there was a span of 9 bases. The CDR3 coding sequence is TGTGCCACCAGTGATTCTGACGAGGACTATGGCTACACCTTC. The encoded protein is CATSDSDEDYGYTF.